This T cell receptor (beta chain) was obtained from a study of CD8+CD57+ T cells in acquired aplastic anemia. Before being chosen for sequencing, patients had shown CD8+CD57+ cell expansion by flow cytometry. Each patient carried a diagnosis of severe acquired aplastic anemia. The use of genomic DNA as template underpinned the TCR beta VDJ and CDR3 profiling. One entry per CDR3 protein, called by TCRdb with MiXCR from the reads. Among 450,000 to 600,000 distinct CDR3 sequences listed, around a third were seen once. A word on this clonotype: Its antigen is currently unknown. A read error is possible here, since a much larger clone lies one base away.

Study outcomes and limitations: Patients and controls had in common some 30 CD8+ CDR3 sequences.

The source material was sorted CD4+, CD8+, or CD8+CD57+ T cells (not recorded which) from PBMCs. The TCR originated in a human donor with aplastic anemia.

CDR3: CASRGQGANTEAFF. CDR3 nucleotide sequence: TGTGCCAGCAGGGGACAGGGGGCGAACACTGAAGCTTTCTTT. This rearrangement joins TRBV2 to TRBJ1-1; the match to TRBD1 covers 12 bases. Looked up from germline, CDR1 is SNHLY and CDR2 is FYNNEI. The CDR3 runs to 14 residues. After removal of 6 bases from V and 1 base from J, the junction contained 0 bases not matched to a gene.